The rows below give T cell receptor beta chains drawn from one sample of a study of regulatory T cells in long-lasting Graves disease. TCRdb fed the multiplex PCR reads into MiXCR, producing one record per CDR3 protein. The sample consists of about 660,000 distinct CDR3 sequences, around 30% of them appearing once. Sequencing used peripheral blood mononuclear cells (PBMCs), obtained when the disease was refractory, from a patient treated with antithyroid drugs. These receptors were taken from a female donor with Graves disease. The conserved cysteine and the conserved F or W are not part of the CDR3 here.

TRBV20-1,SARDNGGGYT
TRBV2,ASSRPAGEDTGELF
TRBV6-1,ASSPRLAQETQY
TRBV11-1,ASSLELAGLYTGELF
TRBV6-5,ASSYSAVTEAF
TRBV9,ASSRTGAGRNTEAF
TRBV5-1,ASTLAGGGYEQY
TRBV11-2,ASSLVGQGGETQY
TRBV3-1,ASSPGQQTSPQH
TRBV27,ASSLWAGNQPQH
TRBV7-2,ASSLGWGDRGQETQY
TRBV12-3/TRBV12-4,ASSLANQQNTEAF
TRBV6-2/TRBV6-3,ASSYSVGQKLF
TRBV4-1,ASSQDSFATGPYEQY
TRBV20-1,SATPRDAGELF
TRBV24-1,ATASGEANTGELF
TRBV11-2,ASSFSRHRDSNEKLF
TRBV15,ATSRDSSTGSGNQPQH
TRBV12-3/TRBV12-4,ASSLTQETQY
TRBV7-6,ASSRTGYEGSPLH
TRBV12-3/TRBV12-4,ASSYREQF
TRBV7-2,ASSLASTGVNNEQF
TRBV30,AWSEASGGLLETQY
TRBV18,ASSQTGGDTEAF
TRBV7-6,ASSPGRGRDLGLETQY
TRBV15,ATSRDRGGGQPQH
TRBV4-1,ASSQMGQGRGTEAF
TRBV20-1,SARGQGNTGELF
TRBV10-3,AISDPPYEQY
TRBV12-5,ASGLTGQANTEAF
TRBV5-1,ASSFGGRNEKLF
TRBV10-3,AISDPGTGVTGELL
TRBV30,AWSLGGRGYT
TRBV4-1,ASSQDLYGLSSYEQY
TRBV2,ASSGETGNSPLH
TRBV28,ASSLTSGPGTQY
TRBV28,ASRNSHSDYGYT
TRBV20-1,SGGERQMGQETQY
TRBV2,ASSESGGRVGEQY
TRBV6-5,ASSYFGTLDTGELF
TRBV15,ATSRDTSGNGETQY
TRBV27,ASSVVGTGFETQY
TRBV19,ASSLASGSYNEQF
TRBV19,ASYTGELF
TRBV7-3,ASSFWGRDEKLF